This record concerns one TCR beta chain sequence. Its antigen is not identified. The data stem from a study of T cells in Graves' hyperthyroidism and ophthalmopathy. As for the study in general: At the time of initial diagnosis and before any treatment, peripheral blood was collected. Study-wide results and limits: Blood shared most expanded thyroid clonotypes above 0.001. The model made its ophthalmopathy prediction, and onset followed a median approximately 7 months later.

Amplification yielded TCR beta CDR3 regions, with RNA transcripts as the source. Using the HTBI primer set, a first-round RT-PCR was run on the TCR CDR3. TCRdb analysed the multiplex PCR reads with MiXCR anew, one entry per CDR3 protein. The table has some 380,000 distinct CDR3 sequences, approximately 13% seen once. V dropped 8 bases and J dropped 5 bases, with 0 bases sitting between them. This CDR3 contains 8 residues. Germline loops: CDR1 LNHDA, CDR2 SQIVND (reference sequence). This TCR was sampled from a man between 25 and 39 years old with Graves' hyperthyroidism that later progressed to Graves' ophthalmopathy. This chain joins TRBV19 and TRBJ1-2; D gene unclear. Sample: blood. In DNA form, the CDR3 reads TGTGCCAGTTATGGCTACACCTTC. Residues: CASYGYTF.